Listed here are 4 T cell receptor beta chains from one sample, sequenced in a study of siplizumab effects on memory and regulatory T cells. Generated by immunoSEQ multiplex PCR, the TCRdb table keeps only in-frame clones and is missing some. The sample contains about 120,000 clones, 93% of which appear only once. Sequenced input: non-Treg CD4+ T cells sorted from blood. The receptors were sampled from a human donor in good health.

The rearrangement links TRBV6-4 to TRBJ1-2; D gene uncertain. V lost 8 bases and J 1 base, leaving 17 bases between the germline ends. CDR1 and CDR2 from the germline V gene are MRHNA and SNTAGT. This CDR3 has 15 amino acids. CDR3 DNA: TGTGCCAGCGTCTCGAGGGAATATGGTAACTATGGCTACACCTTC. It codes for CASVSREYGNYGYTF.

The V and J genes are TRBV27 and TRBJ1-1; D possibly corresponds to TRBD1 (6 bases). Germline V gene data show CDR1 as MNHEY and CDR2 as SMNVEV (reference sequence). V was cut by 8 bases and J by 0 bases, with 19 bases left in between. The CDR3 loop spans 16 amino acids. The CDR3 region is CASASSGGRMNTEAFF. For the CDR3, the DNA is TGTGCCAGCGCATCTTCCGGGGGGCGGATGAACACTGAAGCTTTCTTT.

The CDR3 DNA sequence: TGTGCCCCCACTAATGAAAAACTGTTTTTT. This encodes CAPTNEKLFF. The chain recombines TRBV27 with TRBJ1-4; D is ambiguous. Trimming took off 11 bases at V and 2 bases at J, with 3 bases between the two ends. Germline values: CDR1 MNHEY, CDR2 SMNVEV (reference sequence). The CDR3 has 10 residues.

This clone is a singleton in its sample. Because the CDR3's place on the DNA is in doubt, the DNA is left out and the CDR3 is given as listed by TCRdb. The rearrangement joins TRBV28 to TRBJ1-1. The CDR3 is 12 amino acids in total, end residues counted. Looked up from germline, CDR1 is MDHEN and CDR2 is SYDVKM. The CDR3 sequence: CASSTSVAEAFF.